This T cell receptor (beta chain) originates from a study of identical twins. Study-level findings and limits: Whereas memory repertoires showed no such difference, abundant cord blood beta clonotypes carried fewer insertions.

A universal primer site was incorporated via template switching, and the cDNA contained unique molecular identifiers. One entry per CDR3 protein results from TCRdb running MiXCR on the 5' RACE reads. The data hold a few hundred thousand distinct CDR3 sequences, with approximately 12% observed a single time. The CDR3 has 15 residues. V was clipped by 0 bases and J by 7 bases; unmatched bases: 5. CDR1 and CDR2 (germline): SGHTA, FQGNSA. This clonotype was seen a few times. Antigen specificity is unknown. These data were also reused for a study on yellow fever vaccine responses in identical twins. That source adds: Twins' vaccine T cell response reportedly seemed partly convergent, partly personalized.

The V and J genes are TRBV7-2 and TRBJ2-2, with 7 nucleotides matching TRBD2. Sequenced input: memory (CD45RO+) T cells sorted from blood. The receptor was derived from a woman aged 18-35 years in good health. The CDR3 coding sequence is TGTGCCAGCAGCTTAGCGCGCGGGAGACACGGGGAGCTGTTTTTT. Amino acids: CASSLARGRHGELFF.